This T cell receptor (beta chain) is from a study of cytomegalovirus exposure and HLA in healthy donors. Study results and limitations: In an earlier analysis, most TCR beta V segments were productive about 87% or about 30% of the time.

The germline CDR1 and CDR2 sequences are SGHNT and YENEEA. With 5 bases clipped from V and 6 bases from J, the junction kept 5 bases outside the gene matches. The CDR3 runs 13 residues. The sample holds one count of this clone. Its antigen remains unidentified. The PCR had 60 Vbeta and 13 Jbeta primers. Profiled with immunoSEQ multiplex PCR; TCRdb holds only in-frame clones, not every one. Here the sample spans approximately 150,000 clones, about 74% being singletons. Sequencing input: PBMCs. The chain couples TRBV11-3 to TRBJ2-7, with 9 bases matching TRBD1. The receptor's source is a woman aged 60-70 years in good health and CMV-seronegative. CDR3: CASSHRGLGEQYF. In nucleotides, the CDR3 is TGTGCCAGCAGCCACAGGGGGCTAGGCGAGCAGTACTTC.